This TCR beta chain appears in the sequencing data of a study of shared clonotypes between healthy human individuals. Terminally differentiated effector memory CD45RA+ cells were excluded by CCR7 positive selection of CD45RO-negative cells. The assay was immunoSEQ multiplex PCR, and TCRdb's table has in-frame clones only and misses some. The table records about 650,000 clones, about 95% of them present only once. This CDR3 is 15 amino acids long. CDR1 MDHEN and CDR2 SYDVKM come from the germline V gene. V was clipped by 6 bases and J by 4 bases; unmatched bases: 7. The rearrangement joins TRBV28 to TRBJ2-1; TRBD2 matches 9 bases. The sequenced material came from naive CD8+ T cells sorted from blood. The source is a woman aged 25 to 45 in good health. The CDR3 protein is CASSPPSGAYNEQFF. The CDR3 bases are TGTGCCAGCAGCCCTCCTAGCGGGGCATACAATGAGCAGTTCTTC. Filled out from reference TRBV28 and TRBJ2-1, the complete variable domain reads DVKVTQSSRYLVKRTGEKVFLECVQDMDHENMFWYRQDPGLGLRLIYFSYDVKMKEKGDIPEGYSVSREKKERFSLILESASTNQTSMYLCASSPPSGAYNEQFFGPGTRLTVL.